This T cell receptor beta chain was found in a study of T cell repertoires in cytomegalovirus infection. In the study overall: HLA-C-restricted CMV epitopes, recently identified, and well-studied HLA-B-restricted ones were used by the study. In public TCR beta signatures, there were indications of both CMV infection and matching HLA type.

Remarks on this clonotype: Antigen unknown.

A single record per CDR3 protein comes from TCRdb applying MiXCR to the reads. The repertoire holds fewer than 950,000 distinct CDR3 sequences, with 30% to 35% as singletons. Study findings and constraints: The study found HLA-C-restricted CMV-specific TCR beta clonotypes dominating the ex vivo response.

CDR1 and CDR2 (germline): MNHEY, SMNVEV (reference sequence). V lost 5 bases and J lost 10; bases outside the gene matches: 4. CDR3 size: 13 residues. The rearrangement links TRBV27 to TRBJ1-6, with TRBD1 identical over 8 bases. This receptor was obtained from a human donor in good health (CMV status not recorded). Some clones in this sample may be carry-over from other donors' samples. The material sequenced was cultured CD8+ T cells from PBMCs, taken from culture after CMV antigen stimulation. CDR3 protein: CASSQGAGSPLHF. The CDR3 DNA is TGTGCCAGCAGTCAGGGGGCAGGGTCACCCCTCCACTTT.